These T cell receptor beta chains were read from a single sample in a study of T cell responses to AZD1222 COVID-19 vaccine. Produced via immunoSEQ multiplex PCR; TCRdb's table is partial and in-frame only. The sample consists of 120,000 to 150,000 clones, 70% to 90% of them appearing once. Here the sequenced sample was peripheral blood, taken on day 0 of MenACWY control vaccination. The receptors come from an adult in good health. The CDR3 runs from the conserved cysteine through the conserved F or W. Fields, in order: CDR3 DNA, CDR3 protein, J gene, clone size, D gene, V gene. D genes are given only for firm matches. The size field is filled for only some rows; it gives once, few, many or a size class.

TGTGCCAGCAGCTTAACTCTCAGGTTCTCTGGAAACACCATATATTTT	CASSLTLRFSGNTIYF	TRBJ1-3	-	-	TRBV7-3
TGTGCCAGCAGCTTAGCGGGCAGGCAGGGCCCGTATAATTCACCCCTCCACTTT	CASSLAGRQGPYNSPLHF	TRBJ1-6	-	-	TRBV11-2
TGTGCCAGCAGCTCAACAGGGGGAGAAAACACTGAAGCTTTCTTT	CASSSTGGENTEAFF	TRBJ1-1	-	TRBD1	TRBV7-3
TGTGCCAGTAGTATAGGGCAGGGGAGCTCCTACGAGCAGTACTTC	CASSIGQGSSYEQYF	TRBJ2-7	-	-	TRBV19
TGTGCCAGCAGGGGACTAGCGGTTCTCCCAACCTCCAATGAGCAGTTCTTC	CASRGLAVLPTSNEQFF	TRBJ2-1	once	TRBD2	TRBV13
TGTGCCTGGAGTGGTCTAGGTCCGGGTAATTACAATGAGCAGTTCTTC	CAWSGLGPGNYNEQFF	TRBJ2-1	-	-	TRBV30
TGTGCCAGCAGTTGGGGACAGGGGGCTACCGGGGAGCTGTTTTTT	CASSWGQGATGELFF	TRBJ2-2	once	TRBD1	TRBV28
TGCGCCAGCAGCCAAGATCGGACACTCTACGTCGACGAGCAGTACTTC	CASSQDRTLYVDEQYF	TRBJ2-7	-	-	TRBV4-3
TGTGCCAGCTCACCACTTCTCCTCTCCTACGAGCAGTACTTC	CASSPLLLSYEQYF	TRBJ2-7	once	-	TRBV18
TGTGCCTGGAGTGTTTTAGGGGGAAGTAATTCACCCCTCCACTTT	CAWSVLGGSNSPLHF	TRBJ1-6	-	-	TRBV30
TGCGCCAGCAGTCGGGGACTGATCTCTGGGGCCAACGTCCTGACTTTC	CASSRGLISGANVLTF	TRBJ2-6	-	-	TRBV5-1
TGTGCCAGCAGCTTGGAAAATCAGCCCCAGCATTTT	CASSLENQPQHF	TRBJ1-5	-	-	TRBV5-5
TGTGCCACCAGTGAGATGCTAGGGGCAGATACGCAGTATTTT	CATSEMLGADTQYF	TRBJ2-3	-	-	TRBV24-1
TGTGCCAGCAGCTTAGGAGGTGGGAGCGGGGCCTACAATGAGCAGTTCTTC	CASSLGGGSGAYNEQFF	TRBJ2-1	once	TRBD2	TRBV7-2
TGTGCCAGTATCTATGAAGGGAGCACTGAAGCTTTCTTT	CASIYEGSTEAFF	TRBJ1-1	-	-	TRBV19
TGTGCCAGCAGTTACGGCGATACGAACACTGAAGCTTTCTTT	CASSYGDTNTEAFF	TRBJ1-1	once	-	TRBV6-6
TGTGCCAGCAACCTCGACAGCGTCGACTTC	CASNLDSVDF	TRBJ1-2	-	-	TRBV7-9
TGTGCCAGCAGCTTAGGGAGGGGGGGCAATGAAAAACTGTTTTTT	CASSLGRGGNEKLFF	TRBJ1-4	once	-	TRBV7-2